This entry describes one TCR beta chain. The target antigen is unknown. The protocol was immunoSEQ multiplex PCR, while the TCRdb copy is restricted to in-frame clones and leaves out a portion. This sample has fewer than 400,000 clones; over 60% occur once, and the top ten carry 6% to 6.5%. The CDR3 contains 11 residues. Germline loops: CDR1 DFQATT, CDR2 SNEGSKA (reference sequence). V lost 6 bases and J lost 3, with 8 bases in between. These data originate in a study of cytotoxic CD8 clonotypes in ibrutinib-treated CLL. Across the whole study: Timing of response sample collection was a median roughly twelve months after treatment start, with a range of 6 to 36. The study's findings and limits: Clonality correlated strongly with circulating CD8+ T cells and exceeded age-matched healthy donors at baseline.

The rearrangement uses TRBV20-1 and TRBJ2-5; D is possibly TRBD2 (5 bases). The sample consisted of PBMCs, taken after 36 months of ibrutinib treatment. The sequence was collected from a human donor with chronic lymphocytic leukemia. The CDR3, as DNA: TGCAGTGCGATAGCGAAAGAGACCCAGTACTTC. It encodes CSAIAKETQYF.